A single sample is the source of the 17 T cell receptor beta chains below, sequenced in a study of blood T cell repertoires in COVID-19. Profiled with immunoSEQ multiplex PCR; TCRdb holds only in-frame clones, not every one. The table shows about 140,000 clones, with approximately 83% occurring only once. Sequencing input: peripheral blood. Receptor source: a human donor in a cohort sampled during active COVID-19.

The chain recombines TRBV6-5 with TRBJ1-5; 7 nucleotides agree with TRBD1. Germline CDR1 and CDR2: MNHEY and SVGAGI. This CDR3 is 13 amino acids long. V dropped 6 bases and J dropped 6; count of bases not matched to a gene: 5. The CDR3 loop reads CASRHRGGQPQHF. Written as DNA, the CDR3 is TGTGCCAGCAGACACAGGGGTGGTCAGCCCCAGCATTTT.

This chain connects TRBV7-9 to TRBJ1-2; 10 bases fit TRBD1. The V segment lost 6 bases and the J segment 7 bases; nucleotides outside the gene matches: 8. CDR3 length equals 14 residues. Germline CDR1 SEHNR, CDR2 FQNEAQ (reference sequence). CDR3 in DNA: TGTGCCAGCAGTTTGACAGGGGGCAATGTTGGCTACACCTTC. Translated: CASSLTGGNVGYTF.

The chain joins TRBV6-6 to TRBJ1-1; unclear D gene. Per germline, CDR1 MNHNY and CDR2 SVGAGI (reference sequence). Trimming took 2 bases from V and 6 from J, leaving 7 bases between them. The CDR3 is 12 residues long. Written as DNA, the CDR3 is TGTGCCAGCAGTTACGTACAGCCTGAAGCTTTCTTT. It encodes CASSYVQPEAFF.

This clone came up once. This chain connects TRBV6-6 to TRBJ2-1, with TRBD1 identical over 9 bases. This CDR3 has 15 amino acids. Germline CDR1 reads MNHNY; CDR2 reads SVGAGI (reference sequence). V shed 6 bases and J 6 bases; nucleotides not matched to a gene: 9. As DNA, the CDR3 is TGTGCCAGCAGCCCAGGACAGGGGAAAGGCAATGAGCAGTTCTTC. This translates into CASSPGQGKGNEQFF.

V and J are TRBV11-2 and TRBJ2-3, with TRBD1 as a possible D gene (6 bases). Trimming removed 2 bases from V and 3 bases from J, with 9 bases in between. The CDR3 spans 14 residues. Germline V gives CDR1 SGHAT, CDR2 FQNNGV. In nucleotides, the CDR3 is TGTGCCAGCAGCTTAAGCAGGGGAACAGATACGCAGTATTTT. It codes for CASSLSRGTDTQYF.

This clone was seen once. Here the CDR3 reads CAISEYNEKLFF. The CDR3 bases are TGTGCCATCAGTGAATATAATGAAAAACTGTTTTTT. The chain combines TRBV10-3 with TRBJ1-4; no reliable D call. The V end lost 3 bases, the J end lost 4 bases, and 3 bases lay between the germline ends. The CDR3 extends over 12 amino acids. CDR1 is ENHRY and CDR2 is SYGVKD in the germline V gene.

V and J are TRBV7-3 and TRBJ2-4; tentatively, D is TRBD1 (7 bases). V was pared by 5 bases and J by 0 bases, with 17 bases between. The CDR3 covers 17 residues. The germline CDR1 and CDR2 sequences are SGHTA and FQGTGA. The CDR3 region is CASSPQHRGLAKNIQYF. The CDR3, as DNA: TGTGCCAGCAGCCCTCAACACAGGGGACTAGCCAAAAACATTCAGTACTTC.

In its sample, this clone was seen a few times. The chain recombines TRBV19 with TRBJ1-2; no definite D call. Germline V gene sequence: CDR1 LNHDA, CDR2 SQIVND (reference sequence). The CDR3 is 14 residues long. V was shortened by 7 bases and J by 5 bases, with 17 bases between the two germline ends. CDR3 region: CASTTTPGGYGYTF. CDR3 DNA: TGTGCCAGTACCACCACCCCGGGTGGTTATGGCTACACCTTC.

The chain carries TRBV5-4 and TRBJ2-2; tentatively, D is TRBD1 (5 bases). V lost 4 bases and J 5 bases, leaving 9 bases between the germline ends. CDR1 and CDR2 from the germline V gene are SGHNT and YYREEE (reference sequence). The CDR3 contains 13 residues. The chain's CDR3 is CASSLKGTGELFF. DNA of the CDR3: TGTGCCAGCAGCCTTAAGGGGACCGGGGAGCTGTTTTTT.

The chain links TRBV6-6 to TRBJ1-5; 8 positions agree with TRBD1. The V segment lost 6 bases and the J segment 1 base; nucleotides outside the gene matches: 5. This CDR3 is built from 15 residues. Germline assignment: CDR1 MNHNY and CDR2 SVGAGI (reference sequence). The CDR3 here is CASSLDRVSNQPQHF. Here the CDR3 DNA reads TGTGCCAGCAGCCTGGACAGGGTCAGCAATCAGCCCCAGCATTTT.

This chain joins TRBV15 and TRBJ2-7, with D perhaps TRBD1 (5 bases). The germline V gene encodes CDR1 LNHNV and CDR2 YYDKDF (reference sequence). The CDR3 runs to 15 residues. Trimming took 5 bases from V and 4 from J, leaving 18 bases between them. CDR3 nucleotides: TGTGCCACCAGCCCCAAGGACAAGGCCAAGTACGAGCAGTACTTC. Translating it yields CATSPKDKAKYEQYF.

This chain uses TRBV7-6 with TRBJ1-1; possibly TRBD1 for D (6 bases). The V gene lost 7 bases and the J gene lost 5 bases, with 26 bases spanning the gap. Germline loops: CDR1 SGHVS, CDR2 FNYEAQ. The CDR3 loop spans 17 amino acids. CDR3 sequence reads: CASNPFTGSLSGTEAFF. The DNA of the CDR3 is TGTGCCAGCAATCCCTTCACAGGGAGTTTGTCGGGGACTGAAGCTTTCTTT.

This chain connects TRBV2 to TRBJ1-2; D gene unclear. Trimming stripped 7 bases from V and 8 bases from J, with 17 bases between. In germline, CDR1 is SNHLY, CDR2 FYNNEI. The CDR3 length is 13 residues. DNA of the CDR3: TGTGCCAGCACCGAAGAGGCAACTCGGGGCTACACCTTC. Protein product: CASTEEATRGYTF.

The CDR3 loop is CASRHDRDNTEAFF. CDR3 sequence (DNA): TGTGCCAGCAGGCACGACAGGGATAACACTGAAGCTTTCTTT. This chain connects TRBV2 to TRBJ1-1; TRBD1 aligns across 7 bases. J gave up 2 bases and V 6 bases, and 6 bases lay outside the gene matches. Germline CDR1 SNHLY, CDR2 FYNNEI. This CDR3 comprises 14 residues.

The chain couples TRBV18 to TRBJ2-7; 7 bases fit TRBD1. Trimming at V came to 6 bases and at J to 7 bases, leaving 9 bases not matched to a gene. This CDR3 region has 13 residues. Germline CDR1 and CDR2: KGHSH and LQKENI. CDR3 in amino acids: CASSRDSLGEQYF. In DNA, the CDR3 is TGTGCCAGCTCCCGGGACAGTTTGGGGGAGCAGTACTTC.

The rearrangement uses TRBV3-1 (or the pseudogene TRBV3-2) and TRBJ2-5, with 8 bases lining up with TRBD1. CDR1 LGHDT and CDR2 YNNKEL come from the germline V gene (reference sequence). The J segment lost 7 bases and the V segment lost 4 bases, leaving 5 bases of the junction unmatched. CDR3 length equals 13 residues. The CDR3 DNA is TGTGCCAGCAGCCCGGACAGGGAGGCGACCCAGTACTTC. Encoded protein: CASSPDREATQYF.

The rearrangement links TRBV24-1 to TRBJ2-1, with TRBD2 identical over 7 bases. The CDR3 consists of 13 residues. CDR1 and CDR2 from the germline V gene are KGHDR and SFDVKD. With 7 bases clipped from V and 7 bases from J, the junction kept 6 bases outside the gene matches. The DNA for the CDR3 is TGTGCCACCAGGGCCTCGGGGGGAAATGAGCAGTTCTTC. This gives the protein CATRASGGNEQFF.